This record concerns one TCR beta chain sequence. As yet, its antigen is unknown. The sample comes from a study of cytomegalovirus exposure and HLA in healthy donors. Study context: The approximately 120 million unique TCR beta sequences, from 150 million to 200 million T cells, were found by an earlier analysis. Samples from HLA-typed donors yielded about 85 million unique TCRs in an early data release. General study results and limits: In most subjects, TCR beta sequences reportedly gave accurate predictions of HLA-A and HLA-B alleles.

Both 60 Vbeta primers and 13 Jbeta primers went into the PCR. Profiling relied on immunoSEQ multiplex PCR, and the TCRdb table lists in-frame clones only, not all of them. This table lists around 60,000 clones. Sequences were obtained from PBMCs. The receptor's source is a woman between 18 and 29 years old in good health and CMV-seronegative.

The CDR3 sequence: CASFTGLDEKLFF. Written as DNA, the CDR3 is TGTGCCAGTTTTACAGGGTTGGATGAAAAACTGTTTTTT. The chain employs TRBV6-1 and TRBJ1-4, with D possibly TRBD1 on 6 matching bases. The CDR3 extends over 13 amino acids. Germline CDR1 is MNHNS and CDR2 is SASEGT. Between the trimmed V and J ends, which lost 9 bases and 6 bases, there was a span of 14 bases.